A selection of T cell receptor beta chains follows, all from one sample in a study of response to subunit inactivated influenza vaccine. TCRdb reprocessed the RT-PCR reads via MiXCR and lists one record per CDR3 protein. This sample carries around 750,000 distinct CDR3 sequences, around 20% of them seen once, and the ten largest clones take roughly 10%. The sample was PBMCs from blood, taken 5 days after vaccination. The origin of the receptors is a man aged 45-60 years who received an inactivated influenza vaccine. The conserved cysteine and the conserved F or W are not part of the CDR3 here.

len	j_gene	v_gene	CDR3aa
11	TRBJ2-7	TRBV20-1	SASPDGYYEQY
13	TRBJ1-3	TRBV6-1	ASGDTGACSSTIY
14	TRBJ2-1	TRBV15	ATRIPGLAGWDEQF
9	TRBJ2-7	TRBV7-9	ASSLTGEQY
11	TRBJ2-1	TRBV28	ASSPSAGNEQF
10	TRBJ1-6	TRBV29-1	SARTEGSPLH
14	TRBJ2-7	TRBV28	ASSPPPGQGAHEQY
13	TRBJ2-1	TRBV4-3	ASSQDHGVFNEQF
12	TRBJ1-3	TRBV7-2	ASSFPDSGNTIY
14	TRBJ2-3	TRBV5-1	ASSPIGRSGGDTQY
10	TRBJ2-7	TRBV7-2	ASSLTLTEQY
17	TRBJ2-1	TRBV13	ASSPRTSGRPLSYNEQF
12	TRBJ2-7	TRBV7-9	ASGDGGLSYEQY
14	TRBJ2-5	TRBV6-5	ASSYSGLARAETQY
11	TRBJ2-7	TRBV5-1	ASSESDLYEQY
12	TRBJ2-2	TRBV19	ASRLGGVTGELF
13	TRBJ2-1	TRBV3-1	ASSGLAGFFNEQF
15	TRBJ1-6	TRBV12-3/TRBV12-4	ASSLGWGITSDSPLH
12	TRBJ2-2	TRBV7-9	ASSYALIDMGLF
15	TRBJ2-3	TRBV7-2	ASSRAGSGRSTDTQY
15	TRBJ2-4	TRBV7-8	ASSLDRFETNKNIQY
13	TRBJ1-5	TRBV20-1	SARDWQVSNQPQH
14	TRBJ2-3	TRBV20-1	SAHSGRGGSTDTQY
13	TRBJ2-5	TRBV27	ASSLGTEFQETQY
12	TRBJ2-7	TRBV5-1	ASSETGRTYEQY
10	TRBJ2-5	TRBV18	ASSRTGETQY
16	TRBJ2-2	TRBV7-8	ASSRGGTSGGATGELF
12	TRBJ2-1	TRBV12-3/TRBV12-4	ASRLSGGGNEQF
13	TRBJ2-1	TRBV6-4	ASRTGTSGVSEQF
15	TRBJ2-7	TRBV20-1	SASSRLAGEYSYEQY
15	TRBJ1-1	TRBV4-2	ASSQVPLGQGETEAF
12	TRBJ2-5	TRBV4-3	ARLWTASQETQY
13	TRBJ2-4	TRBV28	ASRPTGLAKNIQY
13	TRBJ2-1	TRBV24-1	ATSPSGRAHNEQF
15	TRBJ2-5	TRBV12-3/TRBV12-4	ASSLGRDSPFQETQY
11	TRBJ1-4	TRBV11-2	ASSLGQGEKLF
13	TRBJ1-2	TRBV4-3	ASSLQRGANYGYT
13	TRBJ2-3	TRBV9	ASSVQTSGMDTQY
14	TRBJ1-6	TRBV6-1	ASSEVEVLRGSPLH
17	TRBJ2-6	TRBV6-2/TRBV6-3	ASSLNLDRDNSGANVLT
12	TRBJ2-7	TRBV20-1	SARNPQGSDEQY
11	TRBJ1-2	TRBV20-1	SANRAVGYGYT